This TCR beta chain was retrieved from a study of blood T cell repertoires in COVID-19. The overall study: Acute and convalescent COVID-19 samples came from the United States, Italy and Spain. Nucleic acid was either cDNA or gDNA, and it came from T cells, B-cell-depleted T cells, or PBMCs.

Repertoires were generated with immunoSEQ multiplex PCR, while TCRdb's copy carries only in-frame clones and drops some. The sample lists about 270,000 clones, roughly 86% seen once, with about 10% in the top ten. Per the germline V gene, CDR1 is WSHSY and CDR2 is SAAADI. Trimming removed 6 bases from V and 1 base from J; junction bases left unmatched: 9. This CDR3 region has 16 residues. The sequenced sample was peripheral blood. The chain recombines TRBV10-2 with TRBJ2-4; 7 bases align to TRBD1. The clonotype comes from a man aged 40-49 years with active or convalescent COVID-19. The CDR3 loop reads CASSDRAGGAKNIQYF. CDR3 nucleotides: TGCGCCAGCAGCGACAGGGCCGGCGGTGCCAAAAACATTCAGTACTTC.